The T cell receptor (beta chain) described here comes from a study of monozygotic twins with inflammatory bowel disease. Whole-study results and caveats: IBD patients carried less diverse TCRbeta repertoires (inverse Simpson) than healthy co-twins. Variability in patient repertoires may have come partly from differing immunosuppressive treatments.

Samples each yielded cDNA through eight separate reactions. TCRdb reprocessed the 5' RACE reads and reports one entry per CDR3 protein, with no DNA. This sample contains approximately 140,000 distinct CDR3 sequences. Remarks on this clonotype: Its antigen is not identified.

Germline-derived CDR1 and CDR2 are MNHEY and SMNVEV (reference sequence). The CDR3 runs 13 residues. Sequencing input: blood. The rearrangement joins TRBV27 to TRBJ1-5; TCRdb outputs TRBD1, but without DNA this stays unchecked. The source is a human donor with ulcerative colitis or Crohn's disease, or a healthy co-twin of an affected twin (not recorded which). CDR3 amino acids: CASSFTGGQPQHF.